The clone carrying this TCR beta chain has ten or more counts. Uncontrolled infection, other autoimmune disease, pregnancy or lactation barred patients from enrollment. The PBMCs were sourced from fresh peripheral blood (about 9.7 ml). This entry comes from a study of T cells in Graves' hyperthyroidism and ophthalmopathy. Amplification of TCR beta CDR3 regions used RNA as the template. The HTBI set primed first-round TCR CDR3 RT-PCR. TCRdb passed the multiplex PCR reads through MiXCR, listing each CDR3 protein once. The repertoire holds 530,000 or so distinct CDR3 sequences, with about 15% as singletons. The sequenced sample consisted of blood. This TCR derives from a woman aged 18-30 years with Graves' ophthalmopathy.

The CDR3 loop reads CSATRTGMSNQPQHF. The CDR3 nucleotides are TGCAGTGCTACTCGAACAGGGATGAGCAATCAGCCCCAGCATTTT. V is TRBV20-1 and J is TRBJ1-5, with D maybe TRBD1 (6 bases). Trimming removed 4 bases at V and 1 base at J, with 14 bases between. The germline gives CDR1 DFQATT, CDR2 SNEGSKA (reference sequence). The length of the CDR3 is 15 residues.